A selection of T cell receptor beta chains follows, all from one sample in a study of blood T cell repertoires in COVID-19. Assay used: immunoSEQ multiplex PCR; TCRdb lists only in-frame clones, some missing. This table holds under 200,000 clones, approximately 90% found once. The source material was peripheral blood. The receptors were gathered from a young man with COVID-19, enrolled during active disease. Each CDR3 is given with its conserved first and last residue. D genes are given only for firm matches. Clone size is stated in some rows and not others, as once, few, many or a class when expanded.

CDR3: CASSPTVGGSSPLHF
DNA: TGTGCCAGCAGCCCCACTGTGGGGGGTAGTTCACCCCTCCACTTT
size: .
D: .
V: TRBV7-9
J: TRBJ1-6

CDR3: CASSDQPGVNTEAFF
DNA: TGTGCCAGCAGCGACCAACCAGGGGTGAACACTGAAGCTTTCTTT
size: .
D: .
V: TRBV9
J: TRBJ1-1

CDR3: CASSLVTEYNSPLHF
DNA: TGTGCCAGCAGCTTAGTCACAGAATATAATTCACCCCTCCACTTT
size: few
D: .
V: TRBV7-2
J: TRBJ1-6

CDR3: CASSWDRNTEAFF
DNA: TGTGCCAGCAGCTGGGACAGAAACACTGAAGCTTTCTTT
size: .
D: TRBD1
V: TRBV7-2
J: TRBJ1-1

CDR3: CASSIQTGSEQYF
DNA: TGTGCCAGCAGCATCCAGACAGGGAGCGAGCAGTACTTC
size: .
D: TRBD1
V: TRBV13
J: TRBJ2-7

CDR3: CASSPSGTGSSGNTIYF
DNA: TGTGCCAGTAGTCCCTCCGGGACAGGGAGCTCTGGAAACACCATATATTTT
size: .
D: TRBD1
V: TRBV19
J: TRBJ1-3

CDR3: CASSIGVYTGELFF
DNA: TGTGCCAGCAGTATAGGGGTTTACACCGGGGAGCTGTTTTTT
size: .
D: .
V: TRBV27
J: TRBJ2-2

CDR3: CASSRGGNSNQPQHF
DNA: TGTGCCAGCAGCCGGGGAGGGAATAGCAATCAGCCCCAGCATTTT
size: .
D: .
V: TRBV6-5
J: TRBJ1-5

CDR3: CASSRQSFNEQFF
DNA: TGTGCCAGCAGCCGACAGAGTTTCAATGAGCAGTTCTTC
size: .
D: .
V: TRBV11-3
J: TRBJ2-1

CDR3: CASSLESRGVETQYF
DNA: TGTGCCAGCAGCTTAGAATCTCGCGGGGTTGAGACCCAGTACTTC
size: once
D: .
V: TRBV7-6
J: TRBJ2-5